This TCR beta chain stems from a study of T cell responses to AZD1222 COVID-19 vaccine (dated by TCRdb to 2020 to 2023). With regard to the full study: AZD1222 recipients whose second dose came at about 4 weeks and those whose second dose came at about 12 weeks were combined into one group, since spike-specific TCR depth and breadth did not differ between the two schedules. Trial participants were enrolled into age subgroups of 18-55, 56-69 and 70-plus years, which contained approximately 150, 28 and 58 TCR-sequenced participants, respectively. A total of approximately 230 trial participants underwent TCR sequencing, of whom 207 received two doses of AZD1222 and around 25 received two doses of the MenACWY control vaccine.

Turning to this clone: The antigen it recognizes is unknown. No quality values exist for individual bases; no much larger clone is one base distant.

The junction shows trimming of 5 bases on V and 3 bases on J, plus 10 bases between the germline ends. Including cysteine and phenylalanine, the CDR3 has 12 amino acids. Only CDR3 DNA is held: 36 bases, read in frame from base 1. As encoded in the germline V gene, CDR1 is SQVTM while CDR2 is ANQGSEA. Broad study findings and their caveats: Because no day 14 peak-response samples were available, repertoires were characterized only after the peak T cell response. In the small 56-69-year group, the increase in depth fell short of significance, most likely because of low power. Most participants were white British and females outnumbered males, and the authors suggested that clonal diversity may have been underestimated. Conclusions about previously exposed vaccinees are limited, since just 6 or 7 AZD1222 recipients were seropositive for SARS-CoV-2 at baseline. The vaccine-associated CD4 TCRs covered the entire spike protein, and the dominant responses fell in regions 160-218 and 743-854. Reportedly, close to half of the unique spike-specific TCRs recognized epitopes lying outside the regions that are mutated in the B.1.351 and B.1.1.7 variants. Spike-specific TCR breadth and depth rose significantly after two AZD1222 doses compared with day 0 and with MenACWY recipients.

The CDR3 regions of human TCRbeta chains were analyzed by immunosequencing. Per the original workflow: TCRs in the repertoires were compared against a reference library of SARS-CoV-2-specific TCRs that had been generated with the MIRA antigen-specificity platform. Breadth was defined as the fraction of unique TCRs that were SARS-CoV-2-associated. Depth was defined as the fraction of total T cells that were SARS-CoV-2-associated. Using the MIRA data, each spike-specific TCR was assigned both to the spike region to which the TCR was reactive and to a CD4 or CD8 class. Log10-transformed breadth and depth values were compared by one-way ANOVA with Sidak's multiple comparisons tests. This is the immuneACCESS table as TCRdb keeps it, with only in-frame sequences that have V and J called. A part of the clones is gone; compared with another copy, unresolved V genes explain less than half, and the rest is unexplained. V, J and clone size are taken as reported in that table, and D and trimming were inferred from the DNA itself. In all, the sample holds roughly 100,000 clones, and 70% to 90% of those were seen once. 3.5% to 4% of the sample is in the top ten clones.

The intended sense of this specimen's time point label: baseline before first vaccination. Samples from vaccinated people were obtained from the UK trials COV001 and COV002, which included a single-blind randomized controlled phase 2/3 trial of AZD1222 (ChAdOx1 nCoV-19) in healthy adults. For TCRbeta chain sequencing, PBMC samples were collected from trial participants at day 0 and at day 28 after the second dose. The chain links TRBV29-1 with TRBJ1-1; TRBD1 is a possible D gene, resting on 5 matching bases. Sequenced here: peripheral blood, sampled on day 0 of AZD1222 vaccination. This TCR was sampled from an adult in good health. The CDR3 protein sequence reads: CSVWDGDTEAFF. The DNA sequence is given as TGCAGCGTTTGGGACGGCGACACTGAAGCTTTCTTT.